One T cell receptor beta chain is described in this entry. The sample holds other DNA sequences that translate to the same CDR3. This specimen comes from a study of blood T cell repertoires in COVID-19. Turning to the study itself: Whether acute or convalescent, the COVID-19 samples came from the United States, Italy and Spain.

Generated by immunoSEQ multiplex PCR, the TCRdb table keeps only in-frame clones and is missing some. The sample contains about 300,000 clones, around 85% of which appear only once. Input material: PBMCs or T cells enriched from blood (not recorded which). The TCR comes from a woman under 40 who had been exposed to COVID-19.

CDR3 DNA: TGTGCCAGCAGCGTAGTAGGGGGAGGCTACACCTTC. This gives the protein CASSVVGGGYTF. V and J are TRBV9 and TRBJ1-2, with a tentative D call TRBD1 (6 bases). Germline-derived CDR1 and CDR2 are SGDLS and YYNGEE. Trimming took 0 bases from V and 8 from J, leaving 8 bases between them. The length of the CDR3 is 12 residues.